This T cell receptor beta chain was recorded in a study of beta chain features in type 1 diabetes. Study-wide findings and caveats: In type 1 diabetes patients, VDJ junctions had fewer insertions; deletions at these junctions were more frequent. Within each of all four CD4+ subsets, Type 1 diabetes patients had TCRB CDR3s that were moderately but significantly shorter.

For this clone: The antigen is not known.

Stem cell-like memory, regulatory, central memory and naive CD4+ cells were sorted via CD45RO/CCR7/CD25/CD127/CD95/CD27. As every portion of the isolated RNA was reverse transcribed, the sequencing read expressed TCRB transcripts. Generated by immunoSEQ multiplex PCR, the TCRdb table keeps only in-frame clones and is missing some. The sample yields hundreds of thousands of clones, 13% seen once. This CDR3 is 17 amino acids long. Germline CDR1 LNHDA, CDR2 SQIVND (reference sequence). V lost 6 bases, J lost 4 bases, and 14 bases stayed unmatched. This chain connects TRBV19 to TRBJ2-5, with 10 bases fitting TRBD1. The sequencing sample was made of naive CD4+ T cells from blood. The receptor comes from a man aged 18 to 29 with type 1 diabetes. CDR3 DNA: TGTGCCAGTAGATCCGGGACAGGGGCACCGATGGGAGAGACCCAGTACTTC. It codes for CASRSGTGAPMGETQYF.